The clone carrying this T cell receptor beta chain was seen more than once but under ten times. The data were taken from a study of cytomegalovirus exposure and HLA in healthy donors. In the PCR, 60 Vbeta and 13 Jbeta primers were used. The repertoire was sequenced with immunoSEQ multiplex PCR; TCRdb's copy has only in-frame clones and lacks some. The sample has under 200,000 clones; 65% to 90% are singletons. The clonotype comes from a woman in her thirties in good health and CMV-seronegative. Sample: PBMCs.

The CDR3 DNA reads TGTGCCAGCAGCGTAGACCGGTTCGCGAACACCGGGGAGCTGTTTTTT. Its translation is CASSVDRFANTGELFF. The rearrangement links TRBV9 to TRBJ2-2, with D unclear. The germline V gene encodes CDR1 SGDLS and CDR2 YYNGEE. Trimming left V 0 bases short and J 0 bases short, with 9 bases between. This CDR3 is built from 16 residues.